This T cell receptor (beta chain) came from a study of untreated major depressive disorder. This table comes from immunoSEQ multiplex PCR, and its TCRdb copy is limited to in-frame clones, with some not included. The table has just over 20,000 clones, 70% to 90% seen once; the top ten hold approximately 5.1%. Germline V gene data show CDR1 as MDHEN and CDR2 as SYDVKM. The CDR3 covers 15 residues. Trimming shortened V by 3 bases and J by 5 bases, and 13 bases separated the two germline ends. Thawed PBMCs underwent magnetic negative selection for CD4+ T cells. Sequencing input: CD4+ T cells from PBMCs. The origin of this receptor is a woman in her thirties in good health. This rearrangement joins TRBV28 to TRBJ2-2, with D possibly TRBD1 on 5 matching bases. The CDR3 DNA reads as TGTGCCAGCAGTTTTTTTCACCAGGGAACCGGGGAGCTGTTTTTT. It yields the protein CASSFFHQGTGELFF.